Each of the 13 T cell receptor beta chains below was sequenced from the same sample in a study of CD8+ T cells in alopecia areata. Extraction of RNA preceded its reverse transcription into cDNA, which served as the sequencing template. Only in-frame clones appear in the TCRdb table, and some are missing; sequencing was by immunoSEQ multiplex PCR. The table includes 95,000 to 100,000 clones, around 60% detected once. Treatment meaning: oral pan-JAK inhibitor, 5-10 mg twice daily. The sequenced sample was CD8+ T cells sorted from blood, obtained at roughly week 55, from a patient treated with tofacitinib. The receptors here all came from a human donor with alopecia areata.

The table lists this clone with a few counts. CDR3: CASSYRGLDTGELFF. The CDR3 region has the DNA TGTGCCAGCAGTTACAGGGGCCTCGACACCGGGGAGCTGTTTTTT. J is TRBJ2-2 and V is TRBV6-5; D might be TRBD1 (5 bases). Per germline, CDR1 MNHEY and CDR2 SVGAGI. Trimming shortened V by 2 bases and J by 3 bases, and 10 bases separated the two germline ends. The CDR3 is 15 amino acids.

The V call is TRBV2, the J call TRBJ1-1; possibly TRBD1 for D (5 bases). V lost 3 bases and J 4 bases, leaving 15 bases between the germline ends. In germline, CDR1 is SNHLY, CDR2 FYNNEI. The CDR3 sequence is 15 residues long. The CDR3 sequence: CASSDTPGTRTEAFF. In DNA form, the CDR3 reads TGTGCCAGCAGTGATACCCCGGGGACCCGCACTGAAGCTTTCTTT.

The genes are TRBV2 and TRBJ2-3; 7 bases are a match to TRBD2. This CDR3 region has 15 residues. The V and J ends lost 1 base and 1 base, in that order; junction bases with no gene match: 2. Germline-derived CDR1 and CDR2 are SNHLY and FYNNEI. As DNA, the CDR3 is TGTGCCAGCAGTGAAGTCCGGGGGGGCACAGATACGCAGTATTTT. Protein sequence: CASSEVRGGTDTQYF.

The chain is built from TRBV7-9 and TRBJ2-3; 11 nucleotides align to TRBD2. Trimming cost V 4 bases and J 0 bases; bases outside gene matches: 6. The CDR3 spans 17 residues. Germline CDR1 is SEHNR and CDR2 is FQNEAQ (reference sequence). The CDR3 nucleotides read TGTGCCAGCAGCTCAAGACTAGCGGGGACTAGCACAGATACGCAGTATTTT. It specifies CASSSRLAGTSTDTQYF. The complete variable domain, with remaining parts taken from reference TRBV7-9 and TRBJ2-3, reads DTGVSQNPRHKITKRGQNVTFRCDPISEHNRLYWYRQTLGQGPEFLTYFQNEAQLEKSRLLSDRFSAERPKGSFSTLEIQRTEQGDSAMYLCASSSRLAGTSTDTQYFGPGTRLTVL.

In nucleotides, the CDR3 is TGTGCCAGCAGCTACAGCGGGGGGCCGGGGGAGACCCAGTACTTC. Its translation is CASSYSGGPGETQYF. The gene calls are TRBV6-1 and TRBJ2-5; 9 bases agree with TRBD2. Germline values: CDR1 MNHNS, CDR2 SASEGT. V shed 6 bases and J 5 bases; nucleotides not matched to a gene: 10. The CDR3 has 15 amino acids.

This clone was picked up a small number of times. The chain joins TRBV6-5 to TRBJ1-1, with 9 bases fitting TRBD1. The CDR3 spans 15 residues. Germline V gives CDR1 MNHEY, CDR2 SVGAGI. The J segment lost 0 bases and the V segment lost 6 bases, leaving 5 bases of the junction unmatched. As DNA, the CDR3 is TGTGCCAGCAGGGCTGGACAGGGGATGAACACTGAAGCTTTCTTT. Its translation: CASRAGQGMNTEAFF.

This chain uses TRBV27 with TRBJ1-1; TRBD1 aligns across 7 bases. Germline assignment: CDR1 MNHEY and CDR2 SMNVEV (reference sequence). V lost 4 bases to trimming and J lost 1 base; unmatched junction nucleotides: 6. The CDR3 is made up of 15 amino acids. DNA for the CDR3: TGTGCCAGCAGTTCAGCAGGGGGGCCGAACACTGAAGCTTTCTTT. The encoded protein is CASSSAGGPNTEAFF.

This clone was detected only once. The chain joins TRBV6-1 to TRBJ2-7; D possibly corresponds to TRBD2 (5 bases). This CDR3 has 17 amino acids. Trimming cost V 0 bases and J 2 bases, with 17 bases left between them. Germline V gene sequence: CDR1 MNHNS, CDR2 SASEGT. As DNA, the CDR3 is TGTGCCAGCAGTGAAGCGCGAAAAGCGGATTCGACCTACGAGCAGTACTTC. It yields the protein CASSEARKADSTYEQYF.

This chain joins TRBV15 and TRBJ2-7, with TRBD1 matching 8 bases. CDR1 is LNHNV and CDR2 is YYDKDF in the germline V gene (reference sequence). The trim removed 6 bases at V and 4 bases at J, leaving 8 bases unmatched. The CDR3 runs 14 residues. CDR3 DNA sequence: TGTGCCACCAGTTCAGGGCGGACAGGGTACGAGCAGTACTTC. It encodes CATSSGRTGYEQYF.

This clone showed up just once. V is TRBV19 and J is TRBJ1-1, with 8 bases lining up with TRBD1. The junction had 15 bases not matched to a gene; V was cut back by 7 bases and J by 5 bases. The germline V gene encodes CDR1 LNHDA and CDR2 SQIVND (reference sequence). This CDR3 contains 16 residues. CDR3 in amino acids: CASKIGPDRGVTEAFF. As DNA, the CDR3 is TGTGCCAGTAAGATTGGCCCTGACAGGGGAGTTACTGAAGCTTTCTTT.

This chain connects TRBV15 to TRBJ2-1, with D perhaps matching TRBD1 (5 bases). The CDR3 is 15 amino acids. Germline V CDR1 and CDR2: LNHNV, YYDKDF (reference sequence). V was pared by 0 bases and J by 3 bases, with 9 bases between. Here the CDR3 reads CATSRDQGIYNEQFF. The CDR3, as DNA: TGTGCCACCAGCAGAGATCAGGGTATCTACAATGAGCAGTTCTTC.

The chain combines TRBV19 with TRBJ1-5; D ambiguous. Germline CDR1 and CDR2: LNHDA and SQIVND (reference sequence). There are 16 residues in the CDR3. Between the trimmed V and J ends, which lost 2 bases and 6 bases, there was a span of 17 bases. The CDR3 DNA reads as TGTGCCAGTAGTATATGGTCTAGGGCGCGGGGTCAGCCCCAGCATTTT. Encoded protein: CASSIWSRARGQPQHF.

The chain is built from TRBV7-9 and TRBJ2-7, with unresolved D. The length of the CDR3 is 12 residues. The V end lost 5 bases, the J end lost 2 bases, and 7 bases lay between the germline ends. Germline V gene sequence: CDR1 SEHNR, CDR2 FQNEAQ (reference sequence). DNA for the CDR3: TGTGCCAGCAGCCACAATCCCTACGAGCAGTACTTC. It specifies CASSHNPYEQYF.